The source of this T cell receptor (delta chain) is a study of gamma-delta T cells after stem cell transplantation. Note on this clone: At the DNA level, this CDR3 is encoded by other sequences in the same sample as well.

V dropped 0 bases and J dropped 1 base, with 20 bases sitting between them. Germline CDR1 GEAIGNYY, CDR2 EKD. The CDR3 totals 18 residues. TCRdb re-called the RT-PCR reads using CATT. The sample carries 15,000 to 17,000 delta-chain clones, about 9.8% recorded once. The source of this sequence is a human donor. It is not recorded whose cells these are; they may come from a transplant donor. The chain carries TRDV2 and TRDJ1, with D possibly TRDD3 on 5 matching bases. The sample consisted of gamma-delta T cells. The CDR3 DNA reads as TGTGCCTGTGACACCTTGGCTGGGCCCTCCACACTCACCGATAAACTCATCTTT. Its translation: CACDTLAGPSTLTDKLIF.